Shown below are 32 T cell receptor beta chains from a single sample sequenced in a study of blood T cell repertoires in COVID-19. Some clones are missing from TCRdb's copy, which holds only in-frame ones; the method was immunoSEQ multiplex PCR. The sample records 380,000 or so clones, roughly 90% being singletons. The sequenced material came from peripheral blood. The receptors stem from a middle-aged man with acute or convalescent COVID-19.

This clone was observed a few times. The CDR3, as DNA: TGTGCCAGCAGCCCCCATTCGGGGGGGAACACCGGGGAGCTGTTTTTT. Its protein is CASSPHSGGNTGELFF. J is TRBJ2-2 and V is TRBV9, with TRBD2 matching 7 bases. CDR3 length equals 16 residues. After removal of 4 bases from V and 1 base from J, the junction contained 7 bases not matched to a gene. Germline loops: CDR1 SGDLS, CDR2 YYNGEE.

The chain is built from TRBV7-8 and TRBJ2-3, with a tentative D call TRBD1 (6 bases). V was shortened by 4 bases and J by 4 bases, with 21 bases between the two germline ends. Looked up from germline, CDR1 is SGHVS and CDR2 is FQNEAQ. This CDR3 has 17 amino acids. The DNA for the CDR3 is TGTGCCAGCAGCTGGAGTTCCGGGACATCAAAGGCAGATACGCAGTATTTT. It translates to CASSWSSGTSKADTQYF.

V and J are TRBV19 and TRBJ2-7, with 7 bases fitting TRBD1. Looked up from germline, CDR1 is LNHDA and CDR2 is SQIVND (reference sequence). Losses at the gene ends were 4 bases for V and 1 base for J; bases not matched to a gene: 7. CDR3 length equals 15 residues. CDR3 nucleotides: TGTGCCAGTAGTACCGGGACAGCTGCATCCTACGAGCAGTACTTC. This sequence encodes CASSTGTAASYEQYF.

The rearrangement uses TRBV4-1 and TRBJ2-7; 11 bases line up with TRBD2. Germline V gene sequence: CDR1 MGHRA, CDR2 YSYEKL. CDR3 length: 15 amino acids. Unmatched junction bases numbered 6, after V lost 4 bases and J lost 4 bases. The CDR3 DNA reads as TGCGCCAGCAGCCCTACGGGACTAGCGGTTTACGAGCAGTACTTC. Translating it yields CASSPTGLAVYEQYF.

The chain joins TRBV6-2 or TRBV6-3 to TRBJ1-1; no clear D. The CDR3 totals 13 residues. The V and J ends lost 5 bases and 4 bases respectively, with 11 bases between them. Germline CDR1 reads MNHEY; CDR2 reads SVGEGT. The CDR3 region has the DNA TGTGCCAGCAGTACGCGAAGTCGCACTGAAGCTTTCTTT. Its translation: CASSTRSRTEAFF.

This clone occurred once. The J gene is TRBJ1-5, the V gene TRBV5-5, with a tentative D call TRBD1 (5 bases). The length of the CDR3 is 15 residues. Per the germline V gene, CDR1 is SGHKS and CDR2 is YYEKEE (reference sequence). The V end lost 4 bases, the J end lost 0 bases, and 11 bases lay between the germline ends. CDR3 sequence reads: CASSQLTASNQPQHF. CDR3 sequence (DNA): TGTGCCAGCAGCCAATTGACAGCTAGCAATCAGCCCCAGCATTTT.

This chain connects TRBV19 to TRBJ1-2, with 9 bases lining up with TRBD1. Losses at the gene ends were 7 bases for V and 8 bases for J; bases not matched to a gene: 8. This CDR3 has 13 amino acids. The germline gives CDR1 LNHDA, CDR2 SQIVND (reference sequence). CDR3 sequence reads: CASTSRDREGYTF. The CDR3 bases are TGTGCCAGTACCTCCAGGGACAGGGAAGGCTACACCTTC.

The chain joins TRBV11-2 to TRBJ1-1, with D unresolved. Per the germline V gene, CDR1 is SGHAT and CDR2 is FQNNGV. The CDR3 extends over 14 amino acids. V lost 6 bases to trimming and J lost 1 base, with 12 bases between them. Written as DNA, the CDR3 is TGTGCCAGCAGTCCCGTCGGAGGGAACACTGAAGCTTTCTTT. This encodes CASSPVGGNTEAFF.

CDR3 sequence reads: CASSLAAGYTF. The CDR3 region has the DNA TGTGCCAGCAGCTTAGCGGCTGGCTACACCTTC. The chain combines TRBV7-9 with TRBJ1-2; no clear D. Germline V gives CDR1 SEHNR, CDR2 FQNEAQ (reference sequence). This CDR3 is 11 amino acids long. The ends were cut back, 0 bases at V and 7 bases at J, with 3 bases in the middle.

The gene calls are TRBV7-2 and TRBJ2-7, with 7 bases that match TRBD2. Germline V gene sequence: CDR1 SGHTA, CDR2 FQGNSA. This CDR3 is built from 16 residues. V gave up 1 base and J gave up 2 bases; unmatched junction bases: 8. The CDR3 DNA is TGTGCCAGCAGCTTAGGGCGGGACTACCCCACCTACGAGCAGTACTTC. It yields the protein CASSLGRDYPTYEQYF.

The rearrangement joins TRBV27 to TRBJ2-5; TRBD2 is a possible D gene (5 bases). Looked up from germline, CDR1 is MNHEY and CDR2 is SMNVEV (reference sequence). Deletions cut 2 bases from V and 7 bases from J, with 14 bases between. CDR3 length: 14 residues. CDR3 loop: CASSLTGSHVTQYF. CDR3 bases: TGTGCCAGCAGTTTAACGGGGAGTCATGTGACCCAGTACTTC.

This chain connects TRBV7-2 to TRBJ2-1, with TRBD2 matching over 10 bases. Germline V lookup: CDR1 SGHTA, CDR2 FQGNSA. The length of the CDR3 is 16 residues. The ends lost 5 bases at V and 8 bases at J; junction bases unmatched: 12. CDR3 in amino acids: CASSLGLAGVPDEQFF. The CDR3 bases are TGTGCCAGCAGCCTGGGGCTAGCGGGAGTTCCGGATGAGCAGTTCTTC.

V and J are TRBV7-6 and TRBJ2-2; possibly TRBD1 for D (8 bases). V was trimmed by 5 bases and J by 1 base, leaving 11 bases between them. Germline V gives CDR1 SGHVS, CDR2 FNYEAQ. CDR3 length equals 15 residues. DNA of the CDR3: TGTGCCAGCAGCAGCGGGACAGGGAACACCGGGGAGCTGTTTTTT. Residues: CASSSGTGNTGELFF.

The table lists this clone with a count of one. DNA for the CDR3: TGTGCCAGCAGTTCGCATCCCGGGACAGGGGGTAGGGGCTACACCTTC. This encodes CASSSHPGTGGRGYTF. The chain employs TRBV6-5 and TRBJ1-2; 11 bases are shared with TRBD1. V was clipped by 4 bases and J by 8 bases; unmatched bases: 12. This CDR3 comprises 16 residues. Germline CDR1 and CDR2: MNHEY and SVGAGI.

This sequence joins TRBV5-4 and TRBJ2-1; a weak D match, TRBD2 (6 bases). Germline V gene lookup returns CDR1 SGHNT and CDR2 YYREEE (reference sequence). V lost 4 bases, J lost 3 bases, and 20 bases lay in between. The CDR3 contains 17 residues. The CDR3 spells CASSLSGRTNSYNEQFF. CDR3 sequence (DNA): TGTGCCAGCAGCCTAAGCGGGCGAACGAATAGCTACAATGAGCAGTTCTTC. Supplemented by reference TRBV5-4 and TRBJ2-1, the full variable domain reads ETGVTQSPTHLIKTRGQQVTLRCSSQSGHNTVSWYQQALGQGPQFIFQYYREEENGRGNFPPRFSGLQFPNYSSELNVNALELDDSALYLCASSLSGRTNSYNEQFFGPGTRLTVL.

This clone was seen a single time. The chain has TRBV3-1 (or the pseudogene TRBV3-2) and TRBJ2-1, with 7 bases aligning to TRBD1. The CDR3 runs 16 residues. V gave up 0 bases and J gave up 2 bases; unmatched junction bases: 4. The V gene's germline CDR1 is LGHDT and CDR2 YNNKEL (reference sequence). Here the CDR3 reads CASSQEIGGPYNEQFF. The DNA for the CDR3 is TGTGCCAGCAGCCAAGAAATAGGGGGCCCCTACAATGAGCAGTTCTTC.

The chain joins TRBV4-1 to TRBJ2-2; 9 positions agree with TRBD2. The CDR3 loop spans 17 amino acids. CDR1 MGHRA and CDR2 YSYEKL come from the germline V gene. V was pared by 4 bases and J by 0 bases, with 6 bases of the junction left unmatched. The CDR3 nucleotides read TGCGCCAGCAGCCTAGGACTAGCGTTTTCGAACACCGGGGAGCTGTTTTTT. Its translation is CASSLGLAFSNTGELFF.

The chain is built from TRBV2 and TRBJ1-6; perhaps TRBD1 as D (6 bases). The germline V gene has CDR1 SNHLY and CDR2 FYNNEI. V shed 4 bases and J shed 6 bases, with 19 bases lying between them. This CDR3 has 17 amino acids. CDR3 residues: CASSGGEGQTSNSPLHF. DNA of the CDR3: TGTGCCAGCAGTGGGGGGGAGGGACAAACCTCTAATTCACCCCTCCACTTT. The full variable domain, its missing parts supplied by reference TRBV2 and TRBJ1-6, is EPEVTQTPSHQVTQMGQEVILRCVPISNHLYFYWYRQILGQKVEFLVSFYNNEISEKSEIFDDQFSVERPDGSNFTLKIRSTKLEDSAMYFCASSGGEGQTSNSPLHFGNGTRLTVT.

The rearrangement joins TRBV23-1 to TRBJ2-1, with unresolved D. TRBV23-1 is labeled an ORF, and its function is uncertain. This CDR3 spans 16 amino acids. With 3 bases removed from V and 0 bases from J, the gap between germline ends came to 12 bases. The CDR3 protein is CASSQRYTLSYNEQFF. The CDR3 bases are TGCGCCAGCAGTCAGAGGTACACACTCTCCTACAATGAGCAGTTCTTC.

The chain is built from TRBV19 and TRBJ1-3; D gene unclear. V gave up 7 bases and J gave up 0 bases, with 10 bases separating them. CDR1 LNHDA and CDR2 SQIVND come from the germline V gene (reference sequence). The CDR3 is 14 residues long. CDR3 nucleotide sequence: TGTGCCAGTAATCCGTCGGTCTCTGGAAACACCATATATTTT. It yields the protein CASNPSVSGNTIYF.

The count of this clone is one. V and J are TRBV2 and TRBJ1-2; D is ambiguous. The V and J ends lost 5 bases and 6 bases respectively, with 10 bases between them. Germline V gene data show CDR1 as SNHLY and CDR2 as FYNNEI. This CDR3 is built from 12 residues. The DNA of the CDR3 is TGTGCCAGCAGTCCCGGGGAAGATGGCTACACCTTC. The encoded protein is CASSPGEDGYTF.

The chain uses TRBV5-4 and TRBJ2-5; possibly TRBD2 for D (5 bases). V lost 0 bases and J lost 2, with 14 bases in between. The V gene's germline CDR1 is SGHNT and CDR2 YYREEE (reference sequence). The CDR3 contains 16 residues. The CDR3 sequence: CASSLGRRAGQETQYF. In DNA form, the CDR3 reads TGTGCCAGCAGCTTGGGCAGGCGGGCAGGTCAAGAGACCCAGTACTTC.

The V and J genes are TRBV9 and TRBJ1-2; D unclear. Germline CDR1 SGDLS, CDR2 YYNGEE. Trimming cost V 0 bases and J 0 bases, with 9 bases left between them. The CDR3 totals 15 residues. Here the CDR3 reads CASSVEGGSNYGYTF. The CDR3 bases are TGTGCCAGCAGCGTAGAAGGCGGCTCTAACTATGGCTACACCTTC.

The rearrangement joins TRBV28 to TRBJ2-1; TRBD2 matches 11 bases. The CDR3 is 16 residues long. V was clipped by 6 bases and J by 0 bases; unmatched bases: 4. Germline V gene sequence: CDR1 MDHEN, CDR2 SYDVKM. The CDR3 sequence is CASRTSGAASYNEQFF. Here the CDR3 DNA reads TGTGCCAGCAGGACTAGCGGGGCCGCCTCCTACAATGAGCAGTTCTTC.

V usage is TRBV2 and J usage is TRBJ1-5; D remains unclear. V was trimmed by 4 bases and J by 0 bases, leaving 10 bases between them. Germline CDR1 is SNHLY and CDR2 is FYNNEI. This CDR3 is built from 15 residues. Here the CDR3 reads CASSAMLNSNQPQHF. Here the CDR3 DNA reads TGTGCCAGCAGTGCCATGCTAAATAGCAATCAGCCCCAGCATTTT.

The chain carries TRBV30 and TRBJ1-3; 7 nucleotides line up with TRBD1. The V gene's germline CDR1 is GTSNPN and CDR2 SVGIG (reference sequence). This CDR3 spans 14 amino acids. V dropped 4 bases and J dropped 3; count of bases not matched to a gene: 6. DNA for the CDR3: TGTGCCTGGACCCTTTACAGGGGTGGAAACACCATATATTTT. This codes for CAWTLYRGGNTIYF.

The V call is TRBV28, the J call TRBJ1-5, with a possible D match to TRBD1 (6 bases). The CDR3 loop spans 13 amino acids. The germline CDR1 and CDR2 sequences are MDHEN and SYDVKM. The V gene lost 6 bases and the J gene lost 6 bases, with 12 bases spanning the gap. CDR3 DNA sequence: TGTGCCAGCAGACCCACAGGGTTTCAGCCCCAGCATTTT. This translates into CASRPTGFQPQHF.

The chain has TRBV27 and TRBJ2-2; D ambiguous. This CDR3 spans 13 amino acids. The V gene's germline CDR1 is MNHEY and CDR2 SMNVEV (reference sequence). Trimming removed 3 bases from V and 4 bases from J, with 6 bases in between. DNA of the CDR3: TGTGCCAGCAGTTTCAAAATCACCGGGGAGCTGTTTTTT. It encodes CASSFKITGELFF.

The rearrangement links TRBV27 to TRBJ1-5; D gene unclear. Per the germline V gene, CDR1 is MNHEY and CDR2 is SMNVEV (reference sequence). The CDR3 extends over 16 amino acids. V dropped 4 bases and J dropped 2 bases, with 15 bases sitting between them. CDR3: CASSSARVRGNQPQHF. The CDR3 DNA reads TGTGCCAGCAGTTCGGCGAGGGTTAGGGGCAATCAGCCCCAGCATTTT.

The V gene is TRBV6-2 or TRBV6-3, the J gene TRBJ1-1, with 8 nucleotides matching TRBD1. Germline lookup yields CDR1 MNHEY and CDR2 SVGEGT. This CDR3 region has 14 residues. Losses at the gene ends were 5 bases for V and 5 bases for J; bases not matched to a gene: 7. This CDR3 is CASSPTGAYTEAFF. Written as DNA, the CDR3 is TGTGCCAGCAGTCCGACAGGGGCCTATACTGAAGCTTTCTTT.

The genes are TRBV5-6 and TRBJ2-1; 10 nucleotides line up with TRBD2. The germline gives CDR1 SGHDT, CDR2 YYEEEE. The CDR3 runs 17 residues. J lost 4 bases, V lost 4 bases, and 11 bases had no gene match. CDR3 loop: CASSDTGLAGEYNEQFF. The CDR3 nucleotides are TGTGCCAGCAGCGACACGGGCCTAGCGGGGGAATACAATGAGCAGTTCTTC.

The chain carries TRBV7-9 and TRBJ1-1, with unresolved D. CDR3 length: 15 amino acids. Trimming removed 1 base at V and 0 bases at J, with 9 bases between. Germline CDR1 and CDR2: SEHNR and FQNEAQ (reference sequence). The CDR3 spells CASSLVRLMNTEAFF. The CDR3 DNA reads TGTGCCAGCAGCTTAGTGCGGCTTATGAACACTGAAGCTTTCTTT.